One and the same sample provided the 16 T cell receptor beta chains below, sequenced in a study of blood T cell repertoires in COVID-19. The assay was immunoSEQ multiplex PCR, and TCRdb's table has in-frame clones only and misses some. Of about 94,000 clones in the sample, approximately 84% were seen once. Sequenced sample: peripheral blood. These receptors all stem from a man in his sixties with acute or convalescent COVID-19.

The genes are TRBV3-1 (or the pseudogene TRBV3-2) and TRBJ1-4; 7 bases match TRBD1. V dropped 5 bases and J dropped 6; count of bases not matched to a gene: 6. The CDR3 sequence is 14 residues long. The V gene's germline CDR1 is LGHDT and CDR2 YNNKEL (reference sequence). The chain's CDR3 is CASSRQGVDEKLFF. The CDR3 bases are TGTGCCAGCAGCAGACAGGGCGTAGATGAAAAACTGTTTTTT.

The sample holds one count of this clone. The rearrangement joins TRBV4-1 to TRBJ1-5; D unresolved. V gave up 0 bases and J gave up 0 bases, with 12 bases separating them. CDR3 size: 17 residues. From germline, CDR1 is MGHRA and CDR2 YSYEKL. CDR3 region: CASSQEGGGLSNQPQHF. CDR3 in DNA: TGCGCCAGCAGCCAAGAAGGAGGAGGACTTAGCAATCAGCCCCAGCATTTT.

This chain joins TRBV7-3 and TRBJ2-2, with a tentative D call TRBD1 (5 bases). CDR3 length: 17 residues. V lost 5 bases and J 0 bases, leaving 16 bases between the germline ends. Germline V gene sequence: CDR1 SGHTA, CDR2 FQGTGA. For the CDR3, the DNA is TGTGCCAGCAGCCCATCCCCGACAGCCGCGAACACCGGGGAGCTGTTTTTT. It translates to CASSPSPTAANTGELFF.

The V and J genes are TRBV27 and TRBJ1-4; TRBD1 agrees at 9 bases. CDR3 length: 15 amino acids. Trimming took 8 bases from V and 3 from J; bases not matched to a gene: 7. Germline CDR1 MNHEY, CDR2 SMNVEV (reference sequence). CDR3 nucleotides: TGTGCCAGCGGTGGGGGACAGGGCTCTAATGAAAAACTGTTTTTT. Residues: CASGGGQGSNEKLFF. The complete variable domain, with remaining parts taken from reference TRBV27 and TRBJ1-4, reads EAQVTQNPRYLITVTGKKLTVTCSQNMNHEYMSWYRQDPGLGLRQIYYSMNVEVTDKGDVPEGYKVSRKEKRNFPLILESPSPNQTSLYFCASGGGQGSNEKLFFGSGTQLSVL.

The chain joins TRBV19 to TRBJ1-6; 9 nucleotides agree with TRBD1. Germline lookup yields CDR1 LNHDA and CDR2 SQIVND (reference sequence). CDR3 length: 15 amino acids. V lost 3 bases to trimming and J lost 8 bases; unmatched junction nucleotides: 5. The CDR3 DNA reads TGTGCCAGTAGTATGGCGGGGACAGGGTATTCACCCCTCCACTTT. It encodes CASSMAGTGYSPLHF.

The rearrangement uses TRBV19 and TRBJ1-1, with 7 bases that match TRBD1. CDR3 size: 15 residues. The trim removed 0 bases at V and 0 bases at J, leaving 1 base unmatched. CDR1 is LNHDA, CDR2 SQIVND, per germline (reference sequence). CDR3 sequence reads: CASSIDGTVNTEAFF. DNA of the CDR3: TGTGCCAGTAGTATAGATGGGACAGTGAACACTGAAGCTTTCTTT.

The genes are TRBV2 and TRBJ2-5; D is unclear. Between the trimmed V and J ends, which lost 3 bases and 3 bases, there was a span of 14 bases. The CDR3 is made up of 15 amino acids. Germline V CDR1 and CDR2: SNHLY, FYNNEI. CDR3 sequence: CASSDVGSEEETQYF. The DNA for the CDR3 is TGTGCCAGCAGTGATGTGGGCTCAGAAGAAGAGACCCAGTACTTC.

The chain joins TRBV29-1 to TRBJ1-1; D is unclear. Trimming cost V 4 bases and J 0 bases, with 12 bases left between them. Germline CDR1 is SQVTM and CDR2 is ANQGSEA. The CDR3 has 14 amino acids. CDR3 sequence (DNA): TGCAGCGTTGCCCGATCGGGTTTGAACACTGAAGCTTTCTTT. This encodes CSVARSGLNTEAFF.

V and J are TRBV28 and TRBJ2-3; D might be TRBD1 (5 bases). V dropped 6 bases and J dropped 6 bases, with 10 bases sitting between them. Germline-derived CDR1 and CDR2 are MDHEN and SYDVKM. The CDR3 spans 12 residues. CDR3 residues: CASSPPGDTQYF. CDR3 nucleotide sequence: TGTGCCAGCAGCCCCCCAGGGGATACGCAGTATTTT.

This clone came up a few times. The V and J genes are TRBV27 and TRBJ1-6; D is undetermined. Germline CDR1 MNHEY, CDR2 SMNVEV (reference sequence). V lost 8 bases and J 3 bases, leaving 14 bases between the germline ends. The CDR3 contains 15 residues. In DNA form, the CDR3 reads TGTGCCAGCGGTTCCCCACTGGTCTATAATTCACCCCTCCACTTT. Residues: CASGSPLVYNSPLHF.

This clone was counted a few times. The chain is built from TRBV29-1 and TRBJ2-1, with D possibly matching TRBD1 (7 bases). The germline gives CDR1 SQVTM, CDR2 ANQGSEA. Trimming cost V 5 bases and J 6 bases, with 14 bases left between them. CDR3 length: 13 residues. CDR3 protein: CSVPQGGINEQFF. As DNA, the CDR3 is TGCAGCGTTCCCCAGGGGGGAATCAATGAGCAGTTCTTC.

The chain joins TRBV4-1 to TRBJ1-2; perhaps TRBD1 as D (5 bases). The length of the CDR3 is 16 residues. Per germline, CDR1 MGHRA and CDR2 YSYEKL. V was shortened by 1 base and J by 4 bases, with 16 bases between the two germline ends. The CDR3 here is CASSQVTGYRIYGYTF. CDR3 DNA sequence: TGCGCCAGCAGCCAAGTTACTGGGTACAGGATCTATGGCTACACCTTC.

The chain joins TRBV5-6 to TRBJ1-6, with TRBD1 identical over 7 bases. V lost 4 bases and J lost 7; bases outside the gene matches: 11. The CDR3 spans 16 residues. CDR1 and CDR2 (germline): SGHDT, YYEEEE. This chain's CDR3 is CASSPLQGLGNSPLHF. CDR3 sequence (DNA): TGTGCCAGCAGCCCACTACAGGGGCTAGGCAATTCACCCCTCCACTTT.

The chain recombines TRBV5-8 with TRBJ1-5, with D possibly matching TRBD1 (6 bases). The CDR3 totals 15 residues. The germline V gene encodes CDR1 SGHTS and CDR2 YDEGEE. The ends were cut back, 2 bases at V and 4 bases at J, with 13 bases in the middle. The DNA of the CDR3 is TGTGCCAGCAGCTTACCAGCAGGGGCAAATCAGCCCCAGCATTTT. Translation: CASSLPAGANQPQHF.

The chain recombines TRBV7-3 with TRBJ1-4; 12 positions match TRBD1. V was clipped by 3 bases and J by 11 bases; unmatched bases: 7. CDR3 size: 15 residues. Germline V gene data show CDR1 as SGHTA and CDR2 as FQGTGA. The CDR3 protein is CASSLGQGAVKKLFF. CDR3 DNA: TGTGCCAGCAGCTTGGGACAGGGGGCAGTTAAGAAACTGTTTTTT. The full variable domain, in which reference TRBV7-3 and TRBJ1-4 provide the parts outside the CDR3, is GAGVSQTPSNKVTEKGKYVELRCDPISGHTALYWYRQSLGQGPEFLIYFQGTGAADDSGLPNDRFFAVRPEGSVSTLKIQRTERGDSAVYLCASSLGQGAVKKLFFGSGTQLSVL.

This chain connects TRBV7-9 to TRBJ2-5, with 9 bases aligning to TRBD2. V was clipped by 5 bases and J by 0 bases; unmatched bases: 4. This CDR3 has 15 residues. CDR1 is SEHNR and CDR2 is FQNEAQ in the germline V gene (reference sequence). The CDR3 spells CASSPAGGHQETQYF. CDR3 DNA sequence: TGTGCCAGCAGCCCAGCGGGGGGTCACCAAGAGACCCAGTACTTC.